The rows below give T cell receptor beta chains drawn from one sample of a study of blood T cell repertoires in COVID-19. The assay was immunoSEQ multiplex PCR, and TCRdb's table has in-frame clones only and misses some. The table includes around 81,000 clones, approximately 80% detected once. Specimen: peripheral blood. The receptors derive from a human donor in a cohort sampled during active COVID-19. Each CDR3 is given with its conserved first and last residue. D genes are given only for firm matches. Where a row states a size, it is once, few, many or the class of an expanded clone; other rows omit it.

size	D	V	J	CDR3	DNA
-	-	TRBV6-5	TRBJ1-2	CATRSQYGYTF	TGTGCCACTCGAAGTCAGTATGGCTACACCTTC
-	-	TRBV6-2/TRBV6-3	TRBJ2-1	CASSYLQGPYNEQFF	TGTGCCAGCAGTTACTTGCAGGGCCCCTACAATGAGCAGTTCTTC
-	-	TRBV5-5	TRBJ1-1	CASSPTDRQNTEAFF	TGTGCCAGCAGCCCGACGGACAGACAGAACACTGAAGCTTTCTTT
-	-	TRBV7-2	TRBJ1-5	CASSLEWQQPQHF	TGTGCCAGCAGCTTAGAGTGGCAACAGCCCCAGCATTTT
-	-	TRBV6-6	TRBJ2-7	CASSYVRGTPSEQYF	TGTGCCAGCAGTTACGTCCGCGGGACTCCCTCCGAGCAGTACTTC
-	TRBD1	TRBV30	TRBJ1-2	CAWSPDRGHYGYTF	TGTGCCTGGAGTCCCGACAGGGGTCACTATGGCTACACCTTC
-	-	TRBV7-2	TRBJ1-3	CASSLHHNSGNTIYF	TGTGCCAGCAGCTTACACCACAACTCTGGAAACACCATATATTTT
-	TRBD2	TRBV7-2	TRBJ2-3	CASSFPSGTSGARADTQYF	TGTGCCAGCAGCTTCCCGAGTGGGACTAGCGGGGCTAGGGCAGATACGCAGTATTTT
once	-	TRBV19	TRBJ2-3	CASSIRYPSTDTQYF	TGTGCCAGTAGTATTAGATACCCTAGCACAGATACGCAGTATTTT
-	TRBD2	TRBV24-1	TRBJ2-1	CATSDPGLAGGLYEQFF	TGTGCCACCAGTGACCCCGGACTAGCGGGAGGGCTTTATGAGCAGTTCTTC
few	TRBD2	TRBV7-3	TRBJ2-1	CASTPGGSGNNEQFF	TGTGCCAGCACCCCTGGGGGTAGCGGGAACAATGAGCAGTTCTTC
-	-	TRBV2	TRBJ2-3	CASSLTDTQYF	TGTGCCAGCAGCCTCACAGATACGCAGTATTTT
-	TRBD1	TRBV19	TRBJ1-1	CASMTGEGNTEAFF	TGTGCCAGTATGACAGGGGAAGGGAACACTGAAGCTTTCTTT
few	TRBD2	TRBV18	TRBJ2-1	CASSAASGRYNEQFF	TGTGCCAGCTCGGCCGCTAGCGGCCGGTACAATGAGCAGTTCTTC
-	-	TRBV18	TRBJ2-7	CASSSDSGQYF	TGTGCCAGCTCATCGGACAGTGGGCAGTACTTC
-	TRBD2	TRBV11-3	TRBJ2-7	CASSLGGSTYEQYF	TGTGCCAGCAGCTTGGGGGGGTCGACCTACGAGCAGTACTTC
once	-	TRBV11-1	TRBJ1-1	CASSLQGGTEAFF	TGTGCCAGCAGCTTACAGGGTGGCACTGAAGCTTTCTTT
-	TRBD2	TRBV7-3	TRBJ2-3	CASSVLAGGPDTQYF	TGTGCCAGCAGCGTACTAGCGGGAGGCCCAGATACGCAGTATTTT
few	-	TRBV7-2	TRBJ1-6	CASTGQSYSPLHF	TGTGCCAGCACCGGACAGAGCTATTCACCCCTCCACTTT
-	-	TRBV6-1	TRBJ1-1	CASSELTGKAFF	TGTGCCAGCAGTGAACTGACAGGTAAAGCTTTCTTT
-	TRBD2	TRBV12-3/TRBV12-4	TRBJ2-7	CASSLGLAAGYF	TGTGCCAGCAGCCTGGGACTAGCGGCGGGGTACTTC
-	-	TRBV3-1/TRBV3-2	TRBJ2-1	CASSQTPLRIDNEQFF	TGTGCCAGCAGCCAAACCCCCCTGCGAATCGACAATGAGCAGTTCTTC
few	TRBD2	TRBV4-2	TRBJ2-5	CASSHSGTSGKETQYF	TGTGCCAGCAGCCATTCCGGGACTAGCGGAAAAGAGACCCAGTACTTC
few	TRBD2	TRBV11-3	TRBJ2-5	CASSSRSGGEETQYF	TGTGCCAGCAGCTCAAGGTCGGGGGGGGAAGAGACCCAGTACTTC
once	TRBD1	TRBV19	TRBJ1-2	CASSESTGGGYGYTF	TGTGCCAGTAGTGAGTCGACAGGGGGGGGCTATGGCTACACCTTC
-	-	TRBV7-8	TRBJ1-1	CASGFPGGAEAFF	TGTGCCAGCGGGTTCCCCGGGGGAGCTGAAGCTTTCTTT
once	-	TRBV4-3	TRBJ1-6	CASSQETASSSYNSPLHF	TGCGCCAGCAGCCAAGAAACAGCCAGTAGCTCCTATAATTCACCCCTCCACTTT
-	-	TRBV28	TRBJ1-6	CASWGSYNSPLHF	TGTGCCAGCTGGGGCAGCTATAATTCACCCCTCCACTTT
-	-	TRBV30	TRBJ2-5	CAWSVSQETQYF	TGTGCCTGGAGTGTCTCCCAAGAGACCCAGTACTTC
-	TRBD2	TRBV2	TRBJ2-3	CASSLGGSTDTQYF	TGTGCCAGCAGCCTGGGGGGGTCCACAGATACGCAGTATTTT
-	-	TRBV15	TRBJ2-4	CATSWGQQNIQYF	TGTGCCACCAGCTGGGGGCAACAAAACATTCAGTACTTC
-	-	TRBV30	TRBJ2-3	CAWNLRGDTDTQYF	TGTGCCTGGAACCTCCGGGGAGACACAGATACGCAGTATTTT
-	-	TRBV5-4	TRBJ2-1	CASSFRERSYNEQFF	TGTGCCAGCAGCTTTCGGGAACGCTCCTACAATGAGCAGTTCTTC
-	TRBD1	TRBV7-3	TRBJ2-1	CASSQTGGYNEQFF	TGTGCCAGCAGCCAGACAGGGGGATACAATGAGCAGTTCTTC
-	TRBD1	TRBV5-1	TRBJ1-4	CASSLPTGGEGEKLFF	TGCGCCAGCAGCTTGCCCACAGGGGGTGAGGGGGAAAAACTGTTTTTT
once	TRBD2	TRBV5-1	TRBJ2-5	CASSITSGSGFGETQYF	TGCGCCAGCAGCATAACTAGCGGGAGCGGATTTGGGGAGACCCAGTACTTC
once	-	TRBV7-9	TRBJ2-7	CASSHRASSYEQYF	TGTGCCAGCAGCCACAGGGCAAGCTCCTACGAGCAGTACTTC
-	-	TRBV18	TRBJ2-3	CASSPRGSGLSTDTQYF	TGTGCCAGCTCACCACGAGGGAGCGGCTTATCCACAGATACGCAGTATTTT
once	-	TRBV20-1	TRBJ2-1	CSARGAAQFF	TGCAGTGCTAGAGGAGCGGCGCAGTTCTTC
-	TRBD2	TRBV11-3	TRBJ2-1	CASSLASGSFF	TGTGCCAGCAGCTTGGCTAGCGGGAGCTTCTTC
-	-	TRBV6-2/TRBV6-3	TRBJ1-3	CASSSSHRAGNTIYF	TGTGCCAGCAGTTCTTCCCACAGGGCTGGAAACACCATATATTTT
-	-	TRBV21-1	TRBJ1-4	CARQWNEKLFF	TGTGCCCGTCAGTGGAATGAAAAACTGTTTTTT
-	TRBD1	TRBV7-2	TRBJ2-1	CASSSWTGYYGSEQFF	TGTGCCAGCAGCTCCTGGACAGGGTATTATGGCAGTGAGCAGTTCTTC
-	TRBD1	TRBV5-5	TRBJ1-4	CASSFGQEEKLFF	TGTGCCAGCAGCTTCGGACAGGAGGAAAAACTGTTTTTT
-	-	TRBV5-4	TRBJ2-7	CASSPGRGYEQYF	TGTGCCAGCAGCCCGGGGCGGGGATACGAGCAGTACTTC
-	-	TRBV5-1	TRBJ1-1	CASSPGMNTEAFF	TGCGCCAGCAGCCCAGGGATGAACACTGAAGCTTTCTTT
-	-	TRBV7-2	TRBJ2-7	CASSLDAGSYEQYF	TGTGCCAGCAGCTTAGACGCGGGGAGCTACGAGCAGTACTTC
-	-	TRBV24-1	TRBJ2-5	CATSDLTAGQETQYF	TGTGCCACCAGTGATTTAACGGCAGGGCAGGAGACCCAGTACTTC
-	TRBD1	TRBV7-2	TRBJ2-1	CASIRTGNYNEQFF	TGTGCCAGCATCCGGACAGGGAACTACAATGAGCAGTTCTTC
few	-	TRBV24-1	TRBJ2-1	CATSDNGVTYNEQFF	TGTGCCACCAGTGATAACGGGGTTACCTACAATGAGCAGTTCTTC
-	-	TRBV6-5	TRBJ1-6	CASSYGAGHNSPLHF	TGTGCCAGCAGTTACGGGGCAGGGCATAATTCACCCCTCCACTTT
-	TRBD1	TRBV5-1	TRBJ2-3	CASSTGQDTDTQYF	TGCGCCAGCAGCACGGGACAGGACACAGATACGCAGTATTTT
-	TRBD2	TRBV18	TRBJ2-1	CASSSFTGTSGGDEQFF	TGTGCCAGCTCATCCTTTACCGGGACTAGCGGGGGCGATGAGCAGTTCTTC
-	-	TRBV2	TRBJ2-5	CASGEFGTVQETQYF	TGTGCCAGCGGAGAGTTCGGGACTGTTCAAGAGACCCAGTACTTC
-	TRBD2	TRBV18	TRBJ2-1	CASSPPWEGGPNEQFF	TGTGCCAGCTCACCACCGTGGGAGGGAGGGCCGAATGAGCAGTTCTTC
-	-	TRBV6-5	TRBJ1-2	CASSSDSRGNYGYTF	TGTGCCAGCAGTTCCGATTCCAGGGGAAACTATGGCTACACCTTC
-	TRBD1	TRBV29-1	TRBJ2-1	CSVPTGGLGGEQFF	TGCAGCGTGCCTACAGGGGGCCTGGGCGGTGAGCAGTTCTTC